This T cell receptor beta chain came from a study of OX40 agonist ivuxolimab in advanced cancers. Study summary: In this trial design, patients received ivuxolimab intravenously at 0.01 to 10 mg/kg every 2 weeks.

The data were produced by immunoSEQ multiplex PCR, yet TCRdb's version contains in-frame clones alone and is incomplete. Counted here are 70,000 to 95,000 clones, 90% to 95% occurring once; the ten biggest clones make up approximately 0.7%. The input for sequencing was CD4+ or CD8+ T cells sorted from blood, taken in a trial of the OX40 agonist ivuxolimab. The TCR was taken from an adult with an advanced solid tumor such as melanoma, head and neck, liver or kidney cancer.

The CDR3 sequence is CASTDIRNGYTF. CDR3 bases: TGTGCCAGCACCGATATCCGGAATGGCTACACCTTC. V gene TRBV28 combines with J gene TRBJ1-2; no reliable D call. This CDR3 contains 12 residues. CDR1 and CDR2 from the germline V gene are MDHEN and SYDVKM. V gave up 7 bases and J gave up 6 bases, with 12 bases separating them.